The clone carrying this T cell receptor (beta chain) was counted between two and nine times. This sample is part of a study of response to subunit inactivated influenza vaccine. Each CDR3 protein is one row after TCRdb ran MiXCR on the RT-PCR reads. Among hundreds of thousands of distinct CDR3 sequences listed, under 20% were seen once. The V and J ends lost 6 bases and 3 bases, in that order; junction bases with no gene match: 3. Looked up from germline, CDR1 is MDHEN and CDR2 is SYDVKM. The CDR3 totals 14 residues. The chain joins TRBV28 to TRBJ1-5; 9 nucleotides match TRBD1. The source was PBMCs from blood, collected more than 4 days after vaccination. This receptor was obtained from a man aged 50 to 60 who received an inactivated influenza vaccine. CDR3 residues: CASRGTGNNQPQHF. The CDR3 DNA sequence: TGTGCCAGCAGAGGGACAGGGAACAATCAGCCCCAGCATTTT.